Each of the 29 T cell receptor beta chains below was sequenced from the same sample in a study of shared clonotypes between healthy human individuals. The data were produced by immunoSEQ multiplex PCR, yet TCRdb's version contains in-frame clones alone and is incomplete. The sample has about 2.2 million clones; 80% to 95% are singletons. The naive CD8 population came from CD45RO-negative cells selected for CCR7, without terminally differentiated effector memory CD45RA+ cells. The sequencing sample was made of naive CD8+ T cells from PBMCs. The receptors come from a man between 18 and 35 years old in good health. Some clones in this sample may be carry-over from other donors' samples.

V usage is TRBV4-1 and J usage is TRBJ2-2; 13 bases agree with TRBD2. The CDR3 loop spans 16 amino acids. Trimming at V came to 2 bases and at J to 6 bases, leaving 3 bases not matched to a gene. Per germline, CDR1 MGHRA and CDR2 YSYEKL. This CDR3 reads CASSQRTSGSAGELFF. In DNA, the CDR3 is TGCGCCAGCAGCCAACGGACTAGCGGGAGTGCCGGGGAGCTGTTTTTT.

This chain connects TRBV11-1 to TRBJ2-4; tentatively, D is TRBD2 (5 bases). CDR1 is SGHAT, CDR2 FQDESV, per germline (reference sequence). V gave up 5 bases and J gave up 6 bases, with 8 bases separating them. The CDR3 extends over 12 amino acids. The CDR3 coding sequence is TGTGCCAGCAGCCCCCGGGGAAACATTCAGTACTTC. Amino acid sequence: CASSPRGNIQYF.

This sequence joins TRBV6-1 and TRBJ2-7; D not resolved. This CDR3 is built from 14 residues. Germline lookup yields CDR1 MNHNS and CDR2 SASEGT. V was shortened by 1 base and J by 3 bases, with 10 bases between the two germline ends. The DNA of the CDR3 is TGTGCCAGCAGTGAAGGAGGCCCCCTCTACGAGCAGTACTTC. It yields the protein CASSEGGPLYEQYF.

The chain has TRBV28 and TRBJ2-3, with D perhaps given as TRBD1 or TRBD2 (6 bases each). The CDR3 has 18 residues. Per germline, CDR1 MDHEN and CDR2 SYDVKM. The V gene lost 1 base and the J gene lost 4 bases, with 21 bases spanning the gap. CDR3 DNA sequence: TGTGCCAGCAGTTTATCCCACAGGGAGAGCTGGGGGGCAGATACGCAGTATTTT. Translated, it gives CASSLSHRESWGADTQYF.

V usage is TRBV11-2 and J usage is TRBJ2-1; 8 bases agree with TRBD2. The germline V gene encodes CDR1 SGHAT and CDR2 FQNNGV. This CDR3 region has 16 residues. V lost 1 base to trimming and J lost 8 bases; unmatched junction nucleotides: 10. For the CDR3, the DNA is TGTGCCAGCAGCTTAGCGGGGACTAGAAGCGCCCATGAGCAGTTCTTC. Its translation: CASSLAGTRSAHEQFF.

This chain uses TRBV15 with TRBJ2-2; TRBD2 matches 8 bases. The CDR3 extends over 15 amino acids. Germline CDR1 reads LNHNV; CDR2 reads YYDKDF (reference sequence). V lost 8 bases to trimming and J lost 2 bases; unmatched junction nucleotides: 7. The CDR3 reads CATRGGGLNTGELFF. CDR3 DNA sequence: TGTGCCACCCGGGGGGGCGGGTTAAACACCGGGGAGCTGTTTTTT.

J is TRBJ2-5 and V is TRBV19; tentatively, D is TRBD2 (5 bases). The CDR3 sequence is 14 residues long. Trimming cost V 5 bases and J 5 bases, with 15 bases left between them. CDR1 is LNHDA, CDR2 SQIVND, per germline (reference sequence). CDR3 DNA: TGTGCCAGTAGTCCTATCGAGGGTAGGGAGACCCAGTACTTC. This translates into CASSPIEGRETQYF.

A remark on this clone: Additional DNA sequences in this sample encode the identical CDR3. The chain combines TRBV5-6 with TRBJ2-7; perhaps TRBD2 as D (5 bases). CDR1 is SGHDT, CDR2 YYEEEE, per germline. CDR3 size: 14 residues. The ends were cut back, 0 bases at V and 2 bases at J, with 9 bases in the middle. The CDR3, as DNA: TGTGCCAGCAGCTTGGGAGGGAATACCTACGAGCAGTACTTC. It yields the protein CASSLGGNTYEQYF. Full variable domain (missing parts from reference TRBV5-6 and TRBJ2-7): DAGVTQSPTHLIKTRGQQVTLRCSPKSGHDTVSWYQQALGQGPQFIFQYYEEEERQRGNFPDRFSGHQFPNYSSELNVNALLLGDSALYLCASSLGGNTYEQYFGPGTRLTVT.

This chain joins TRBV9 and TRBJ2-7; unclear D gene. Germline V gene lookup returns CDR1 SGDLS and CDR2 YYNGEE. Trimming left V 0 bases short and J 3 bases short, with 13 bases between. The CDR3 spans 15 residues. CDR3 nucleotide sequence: TGTGCCAGCAGCGTAGACCGAGGACCGGTCTACGAGCAGTACTTC. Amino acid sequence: CASSVDRGPVYEQYF.

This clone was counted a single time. CDR3 sequence: CASSLVGLAGGFNDEQFF. CDR3 coding DNA: TGTGCCAGCAGCTTAGTGGGACTAGCGGGAGGCTTTAACGATGAGCAGTTCTTC. The rearrangement joins TRBV7-9 to TRBJ2-1; 15 bases map to TRBD2. Germline loops: CDR1 SEHNR, CDR2 FQNEAQ (reference sequence). The CDR3 length is 18 residues. Unmatched junction bases numbered 9, after V lost 1 base and J lost 8 bases.

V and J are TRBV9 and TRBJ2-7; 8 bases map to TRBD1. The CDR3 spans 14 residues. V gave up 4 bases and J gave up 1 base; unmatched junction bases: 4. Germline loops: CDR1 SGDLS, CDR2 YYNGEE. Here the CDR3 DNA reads TGTGCCAGCAGCATCCGGGACAGGTCCTACGAGCAGTACTTC. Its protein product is CASSIRDRSYEQYF.

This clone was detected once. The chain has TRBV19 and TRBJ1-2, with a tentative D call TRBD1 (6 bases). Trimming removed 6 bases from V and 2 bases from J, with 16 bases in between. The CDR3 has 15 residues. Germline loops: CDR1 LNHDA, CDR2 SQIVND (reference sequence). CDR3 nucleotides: TGTGCCAGTAGGGAGGGTACAGGGCTGAACTATGGCTACACCTTC. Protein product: CASREGTGLNYGYTF.

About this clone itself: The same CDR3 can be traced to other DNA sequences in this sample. CDR3 bases: TGTGCCAGCAGCTTAGTAGGGAATGAGCAGTTCTTC. Translation gives CASSLVGNEQFF. This chain joins TRBV11-2 and TRBJ2-1, with D uncertain. The CDR3 is made up of 12 amino acids. V lost 1 base, J lost 7 bases, and 5 bases lay in between. The germline V gene encodes CDR1 SGHAT and CDR2 FQNNGV.

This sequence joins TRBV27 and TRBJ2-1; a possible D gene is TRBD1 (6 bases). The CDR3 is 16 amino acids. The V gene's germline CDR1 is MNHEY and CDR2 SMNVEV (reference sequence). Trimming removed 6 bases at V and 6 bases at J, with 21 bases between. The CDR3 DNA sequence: TGTGCCAGCAGCCCCTCGGCCGGGACACTTACCAATGAGCAGTTCTTC. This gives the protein CASSPSAGTLTNEQFF.

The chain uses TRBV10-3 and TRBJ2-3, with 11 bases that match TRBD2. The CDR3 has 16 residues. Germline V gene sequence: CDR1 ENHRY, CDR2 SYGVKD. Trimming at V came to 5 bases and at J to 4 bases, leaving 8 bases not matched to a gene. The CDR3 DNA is TGTGCCATCAGTTTTTCACTAGCGGGAGAAGCAGATACGCAGTATTTT. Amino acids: CAISFSLAGEADTQYF.

The CDR3 region has the DNA TGCGCCAGCAGCCAAGGACAGCTGTACGAGCAGTACTTC. It translates to CASSQGQLYEQYF. The J gene is TRBJ2-7, the V gene TRBV4-3; D possibly corresponds to TRBD1 (5 bases). CDR3 length equals 13 residues. Trimming took off 1 base at V and 4 bases at J, with 8 bases between the two ends. Germline V gene sequence: CDR1 LGHNA, CDR2 YSLEER.

The CDR3 bases are TGTGCCAGCAGTGCCCCCAGGGGGAACACTGAAGCTTTCTTT. This encodes CASSAPRGNTEAFF. The chain has TRBV27 and TRBJ1-1, with D tentatively TRBD1 (6 bases). The V end was cut by 5 bases, the J end by 1 base, with 11 bases between. Germline CDR1 reads MNHEY; CDR2 reads SMNVEV (reference sequence). CDR3 length: 14 amino acids.

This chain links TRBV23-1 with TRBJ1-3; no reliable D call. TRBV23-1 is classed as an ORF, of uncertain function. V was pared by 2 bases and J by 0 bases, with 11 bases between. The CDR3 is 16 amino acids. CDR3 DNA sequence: TGCGCCAGCAGTCAAACCAACCGGACCTCTGGAAACACCATATATTTT. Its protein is CASSQTNRTSGNTIYF.

The CDR3 sequence: CASSLFGGHGAEDYGYTF. CDR3 sequence (DNA): TGTGCCAGCAGCCTTTTCGGGGGCCATGGTGCGGAGGACTATGGCTACACCTTC. The genes are TRBV7-9 and TRBJ1-2; D possibly corresponds to TRBD1 (6 bases). V dropped 5 bases and J dropped 3 bases, with 25 bases sitting between them. Germline lookup yields CDR1 SEHNR and CDR2 FQNEAQ (reference sequence). The CDR3 contains 18 residues.

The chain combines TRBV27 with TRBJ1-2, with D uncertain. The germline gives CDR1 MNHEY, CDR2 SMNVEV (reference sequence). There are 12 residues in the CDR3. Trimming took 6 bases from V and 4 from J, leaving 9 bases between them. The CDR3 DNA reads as TGTGCCAGCAGACTTCGCGGCTATGGCTACACCTTC. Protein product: CASRLRGYGYTF.

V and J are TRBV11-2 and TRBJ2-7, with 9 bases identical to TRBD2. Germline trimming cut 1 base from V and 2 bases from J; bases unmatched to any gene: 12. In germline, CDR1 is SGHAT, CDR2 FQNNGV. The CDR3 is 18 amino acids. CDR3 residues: CASSLVIFSGSSPYEQYF. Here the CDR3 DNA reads TGTGCCAGCAGCTTAGTAATATTTAGCGGGAGCTCCCCCTACGAGCAGTACTTC. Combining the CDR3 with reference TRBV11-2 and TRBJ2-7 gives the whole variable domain EAGVAQSPRYKIIEKRQSVAFWCNPISGHATLYWYQQILGQGPKLLIQFQNNGVVDDSQLPKDRFSAERLKGVDSTLKIQPAKLEDSAVYLCASSLVIFSGSSPYEQYFGPGTRLTVT.

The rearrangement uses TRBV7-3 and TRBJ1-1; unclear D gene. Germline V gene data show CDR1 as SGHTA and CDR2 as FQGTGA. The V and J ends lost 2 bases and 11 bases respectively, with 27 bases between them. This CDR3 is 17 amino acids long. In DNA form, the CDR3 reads TGTGCCAGCAGCTTAGACCCTAGGTTTAGCCTCAGCGGGGTTGCTTTCTTT. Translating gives CASSLDPRFSLSGVAFF. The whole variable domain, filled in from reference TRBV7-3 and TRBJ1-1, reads GAGVSQTPSNKVTEKGKYVELRCDPISGHTALYWYRQSLGQGPEFLIYFQGTGAADDSGLPNDRFFAVRPEGSVSTLKIQRTERGDSAVYLCASSLDPRFSLSGVAFFGQGTRLTVV.

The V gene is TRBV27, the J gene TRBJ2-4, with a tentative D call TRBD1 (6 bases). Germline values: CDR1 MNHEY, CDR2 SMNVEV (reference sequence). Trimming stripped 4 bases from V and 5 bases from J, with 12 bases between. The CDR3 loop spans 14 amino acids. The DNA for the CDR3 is TGTGCCAGCAGTTCCCGACAGGTTGAAAACATTCAGTACTTC. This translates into CASSSRQVENIQYF.

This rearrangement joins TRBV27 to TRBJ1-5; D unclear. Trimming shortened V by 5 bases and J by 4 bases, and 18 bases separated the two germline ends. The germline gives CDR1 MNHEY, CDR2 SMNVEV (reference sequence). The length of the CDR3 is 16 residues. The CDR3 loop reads CASSPSTGNQNQPQHF. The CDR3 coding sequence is TGTGCCAGCAGTCCCTCGACCGGCAATCAGAATCAGCCCCAGCATTTT.

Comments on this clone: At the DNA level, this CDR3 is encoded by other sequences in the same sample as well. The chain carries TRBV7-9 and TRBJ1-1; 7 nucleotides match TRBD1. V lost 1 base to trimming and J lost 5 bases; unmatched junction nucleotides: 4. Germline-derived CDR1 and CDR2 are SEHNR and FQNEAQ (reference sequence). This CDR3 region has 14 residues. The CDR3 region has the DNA TGTGCCAGCAGCTTAGGGACAGGAAGGACTGAAGCTTTCTTT. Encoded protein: CASSLGTGRTEAFF. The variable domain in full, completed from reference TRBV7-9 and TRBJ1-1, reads DTGVSQNPRHKITKRGQNVTFRCDPISEHNRLYWYRQTLGQGPEFLTYFQNEAQLEKSRLLSDRFSAERPKGSFSTLEIQRTEQGDSAMYLCASSLGTGRTEAFFGQGTRLTVV.

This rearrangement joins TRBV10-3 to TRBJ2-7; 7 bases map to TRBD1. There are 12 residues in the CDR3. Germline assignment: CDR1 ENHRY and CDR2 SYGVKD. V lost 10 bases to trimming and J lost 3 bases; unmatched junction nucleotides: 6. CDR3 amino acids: CATTGQFYEQYF. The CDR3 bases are TGTGCCACCACGGGACAGTTCTACGAGCAGTACTTC.

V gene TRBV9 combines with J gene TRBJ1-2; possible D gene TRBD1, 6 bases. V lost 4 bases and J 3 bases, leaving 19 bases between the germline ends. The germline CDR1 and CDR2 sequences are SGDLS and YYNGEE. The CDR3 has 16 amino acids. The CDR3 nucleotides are TGTGCCAGCAGCCCAACCAGGGGTCCCCATCACTATGGCTACACCTTC. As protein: CASSPTRGPHHYGYTF.

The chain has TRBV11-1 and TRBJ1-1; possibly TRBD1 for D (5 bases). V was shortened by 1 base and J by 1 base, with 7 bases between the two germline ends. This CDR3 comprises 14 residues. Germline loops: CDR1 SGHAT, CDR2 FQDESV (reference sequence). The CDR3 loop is CASSLGQGNTEAFF. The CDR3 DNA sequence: TGTGCCAGCAGCTTAGGGCAGGGGAACACTGAAGCTTTCTTT.

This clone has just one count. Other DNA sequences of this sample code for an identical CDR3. The CDR3 nucleotides read TGTGCCAGCAGCTCGGGACGGAACTATGGCTACACCTTC. Translated, it gives CASSSGRNYGYTF. The chain couples TRBV27 to TRBJ1-2; a weak D match, TRBD1 (5 bases). V shed 6 bases and J shed 2 bases, with 10 bases lying between them. The CDR3 runs 13 residues. Germline assignment: CDR1 MNHEY and CDR2 SMNVEV (reference sequence).